Listed below are T cell receptor beta chains from one sample, sequenced in a study of shared clonotypes between healthy human individuals. Clones were read by immunoSEQ multiplex PCR, and TCRdb kept only the in-frame ones, dropping some. The table shows roughly 100,000 clones, with less than 75% occurring only once. The sample comprised memory CD8+ T cells sorted from blood. The receptor source for this set is a woman aged 30 to 39 in good health. CDR3s include the opening cysteine and the closing phenylalanine or tryptophan. A D gene is named only where the DNA matches it firmly. Rows give clone size only sometimes, using once, few, many, or a class for an expanded clone.

abundance: -; j_gene: TRBJ1-4; d_gene: -; v_gene: TRBV4-1; CDR3nt: TGCGCCAGCAGCCAAGATCGTAGGGCCACCCTTCATAAGAATGAAAAACTGTTTTTT; CDR3aa: CASSQDRRATLHKNEKLFF
abundance: many; j_gene: TRBJ1-2; d_gene: TRBD1; v_gene: TRBV6-4; CDR3nt: TGTGCCAGCAGTGAGACAGGGGATGGGGTTTATGGCTACACCTTC; CDR3aa: CASSETGDGVYGYTF
abundance: -; j_gene: TRBJ2-5; d_gene: -; v_gene: TRBV6-5; CDR3nt: TGTGCCAGCAGTTACTCAGAGACCCAGTACTTC; CDR3aa: CASSYSETQYF
abundance: -; j_gene: TRBJ2-7; d_gene: TRBD2; v_gene: TRBV25-1; CDR3nt: TGTGCCAGCAGTGGCGGGGGGTTGGAGCACTACGAGCAGTACTTC; CDR3aa: CASSGGGLEHYEQYF
abundance: -; j_gene: TRBJ2-2; d_gene: TRBD2; v_gene: TRBV5-1; CDR3nt: TGCGCCAGCAGCTTGGGACTAGCGGGAGTATTTGACACCGGGGAGCTGTTTTTT; CDR3aa: CASSLGLAGVFDTGELFF
abundance: -; j_gene: TRBJ2-7; d_gene: TRBD2; v_gene: TRBV5-5; CDR3nt: TGTGCCAGCGAAAGCGGGAGTCGGTACGAGCAGTACTTC; CDR3aa: CASESGSRYEQYF
abundance: -; j_gene: TRBJ1-2; d_gene: -; v_gene: TRBV29-1; CDR3nt: TGCAGCGTTTCACAGACCTATGGCTACACCTTC; CDR3aa: CSVSQTYGYTF
abundance: -; j_gene: TRBJ2-7; d_gene: TRBD2; v_gene: TRBV5-4; CDR3nt: TGTGCCAGCAGTCCAAATAGCGGGAGAAGAGGCGAGCAGTACTTC; CDR3aa: CASSPNSGRRGEQYF
abundance: -; j_gene: TRBJ2-1; d_gene: TRBD2; v_gene: TRBV7-9; CDR3nt: TGTGCCAGCAGCTTAGAAGCGGGAGCGCTGTTCTTC; CDR3aa: CASSLEAGALFF
abundance: many; j_gene: TRBJ2-2; d_gene: TRBD2; v_gene: TRBV25-1; CDR3nt: TGTGCCAGCAGTGAATTAGCGGGAGACACCGGGGAGCTGTTTTTT; CDR3aa: CASSELAGDTGELFF
abundance: -; j_gene: TRBJ1-5; d_gene: -; v_gene: TRBV9; CDR3nt: TGTGCCAGCAGCGTAGGATCTATAAGCAATCAGCCCCAGCATTTT; CDR3aa: CASSVGSISNQPQHF
abundance: -; j_gene: TRBJ2-1; d_gene: -; v_gene: TRBV6-4; CDR3nt: TGTGCCAGCAGTGACGGGGGAGGCTCCTACAATGAGCAGTTCTTC; CDR3aa: CASSDGGGSYNEQFF
abundance: -; j_gene: TRBJ2-3; d_gene: TRBD2; v_gene: TRBV7-9; CDR3nt: TGTGCCAGCAGCTCTGAACTAGCGGGAGATCCAGATACGCAGTATTTT; CDR3aa: CASSSELAGDPDTQYF
abundance: -; j_gene: TRBJ1-1; d_gene: -; v_gene: TRBV27; CDR3nt: TGTGCCAGCAGTTTAGGGCCGGGGATAATGAACACTGAAGCTTTCTTT; CDR3aa: CASSLGPGIMNTEAFF
abundance: -; j_gene: TRBJ1-1; d_gene: TRBD1; v_gene: TRBV13; CDR3nt: TGTGCCAGCAGCTTAGAGGGGGCGACCACTGAAGCTTTCTTT; CDR3aa: CASSLEGATTEAFF
abundance: once; j_gene: TRBJ2-1; d_gene: TRBD2; v_gene: TRBV7-6; CDR3nt: TGTGCCAGCAGCCCCGGTACGAGCGGGAACGCCTACAATGAGCAGTTCTTC; CDR3aa: CASSPGTSGNAYNEQFF
abundance: once; j_gene: TRBJ2-2; d_gene: -; v_gene: TRBV6-1; CDR3nt: TGTGCCAGCAGTGACAGGGACCACGGGGAGCTGTTTTTT; CDR3aa: CASSDRDHGELFF
abundance: -; j_gene: TRBJ1-4; d_gene: -; v_gene: TRBV25-1; CDR3nt: TGTGCCAGCAGTGACCGATCGGGACGGAAGCATGAAAAACTGTTTTTT; CDR3aa: CASSDRSGRKHEKLFF
abundance: -; j_gene: TRBJ1-2; d_gene: -; v_gene: TRBV7-8; CDR3nt: TGTGCCAGCAGCTTAGGCTCTTGGTATGGCTACACCTTC; CDR3aa: CASSLGSWYGYTF
abundance: -; j_gene: TRBJ2-5; d_gene: -; v_gene: TRBV2; CDR3nt: TGTGCCAGCAGCTGGACACAACAAGAGACCCAGTACTTC; CDR3aa: CASSWTQQETQYF
abundance: -; j_gene: TRBJ1-1; d_gene: -; v_gene: TRBV7-9; CDR3nt: TGTGCCAGCAGCTTGGGGGGAGGGAAAACTGAAGCTTTCTTT; CDR3aa: CASSLGGGKTEAFF
abundance: -; j_gene: TRBJ2-1; d_gene: TRBD2; v_gene: TRBV2; CDR3nt: TGTGCCAGCACTGGACTAGCGGGAGCAAATGAGCAGTTCTTC; CDR3aa: CASTGLAGANEQFF
abundance: -; j_gene: TRBJ1-1; d_gene: -; v_gene: TRBV5-6; CDR3nt: TGTGCCAGCAGCTTGTTGGGATCACTGAACACTGAAGCTTTCTTT; CDR3aa: CASSLLGSLNTEAFF
abundance: -; j_gene: TRBJ2-3; d_gene: TRBD1; v_gene: TRBV5-6; CDR3nt: TGTGCCAGCAGCTTGGGACAGGGGCTTGGCACAGATACGCAGTATTTT; CDR3aa: CASSLGQGLGTDTQYF
abundance: -; j_gene: TRBJ2-3; d_gene: TRBD1; v_gene: TRBV5-6; CDR3nt: TGTGCCAGCAGCCTCGGGACAGTGAGCACAGATACGCAGTATTTT; CDR3aa: CASSLGTVSTDTQYF
abundance: -; j_gene: TRBJ2-3; d_gene: TRBD2; v_gene: TRBV7-9; CDR3nt: TGTGCCAGCAGACTAGCGGGAGGGCCCGGCGCAGATACGCAGTATTTT; CDR3aa: CASRLAGGPGADTQYF
abundance: -; j_gene: TRBJ2-7; d_gene: -; v_gene: TRBV29-1; CDR3nt: TGCAGCGTTTCCGACGGAGCCTACGAGCAGTACTTC; CDR3aa: CSVSDGAYEQYF
abundance: -; j_gene: TRBJ2-7; d_gene: -; v_gene: TRBV6-1; CDR3nt: TGTGCCAGCAGTGAAAACGTCCGGGACCCACTCAAATCCTACGAGCAGTACTTC; CDR3aa: CASSENVRDPLKSYEQYF
abundance: -; j_gene: TRBJ2-1; d_gene: -; v_gene: TRBV27; CDR3nt: TGTGCCAGCAGTTTTCTCGGGAGTTATAAGAATGAGCAGTTCTTC; CDR3aa: CASSFLGSYKNEQFF
abundance: -; j_gene: TRBJ1-3; d_gene: -; v_gene: TRBV7-6; CDR3nt: TGTGCCAGCAGCCCGCAGGTTACTGGAAACACCATATATTTT; CDR3aa: CASSPQVTGNTIYF
abundance: -; j_gene: TRBJ2-7; d_gene: -; v_gene: TRBV4-2; CDR3nt: TGTGCCAGCAGCTTAGCAGCAGGGTCCTACGAGCAGTACTTC; CDR3aa: CASSLAAGSYEQYF
abundance: few; j_gene: TRBJ2-2; d_gene: -; v_gene: TRBV25-1; CDR3nt: TGTGCCAGCAGTGAAAGGGTAGGGGTCGGGGAGCTGTTTTTT; CDR3aa: CASSERVGVGELFF
abundance: few; j_gene: TRBJ2-3; d_gene: TRBD2; v_gene: TRBV7-9; CDR3nt: TGTGCCAGCAGCTTAGCGAGGCGGGAGGGCACAGATACGCAGTATTTT; CDR3aa: CASSLARREGTDTQYF
abundance: -; j_gene: TRBJ2-1; d_gene: TRBD1; v_gene: TRBV7-9; CDR3nt: TGTGCCAGCAGCTCTAATAGGGACAGCCCCAGCTCCTACAATGAGCAGTTCTTC; CDR3aa: CASSSNRDSPSSYNEQFF
abundance: -; j_gene: TRBJ2-3; d_gene: -; v_gene: TRBV4-1; CDR3nt: TGCGCCAGCAGCCCCCCTAGCCCCCAAGCAGATACGCAGTATTTT; CDR3aa: CASSPPSPQADTQYF
abundance: -; j_gene: TRBJ2-1; d_gene: -; v_gene: TRBV28; CDR3nt: TGTGCCAGCAGTTTATGGTCTAGCGAAAGCTCCTACAATGAGCAGTTCTTC; CDR3aa: CASSLWSSESSYNEQFF
abundance: -; j_gene: TRBJ2-1; d_gene: -; v_gene: TRBV7-9; CDR3nt: TGTGCCAGCAGCCCCGTATCTCAGGGGTTACGAAGAAATGAGCAGTTCTTC; CDR3aa: CASSPVSQGLRRNEQFF
abundance: once; j_gene: TRBJ1-1; d_gene: -; v_gene: TRBV7-9; CDR3nt: TGTGCCAGCAGCCACTCACGGGTTCCTGAAGCTTTCTTT; CDR3aa: CASSHSRVPEAFF
abundance: -; j_gene: TRBJ1-1; d_gene: -; v_gene: TRBV4-2; CDR3nt: TGTGCCAGCAGGTGGAAGTACAGCTCCAACACTGAAGCTTTCTTT; CDR3aa: CASRWKYSSNTEAFF
abundance: -; j_gene: TRBJ2-6; d_gene: -; v_gene: TRBV6-1; CDR3nt: TGTGCCAGCAGTGAACTAGGCTGGGCCAACGTCCTGACTTTC; CDR3aa: CASSELGWANVLTF
abundance: -; j_gene: TRBJ2-7; d_gene: -; v_gene: TRBV5-5; CDR3nt: TGTGCCAGCAGCTTGCCTTCGCCGGCCTACGAGCAGTACTTC; CDR3aa: CASSLPSPAYEQYF
abundance: few; j_gene: TRBJ2-7; d_gene: TRBD1; v_gene: TRBV6-1; CDR3nt: TGTGCCAGCAGTGATGGGACAGGGATCCCCTACGAGCAGTACTTC; CDR3aa: CASSDGTGIPYEQYF
abundance: -; j_gene: TRBJ1-1; d_gene: -; v_gene: TRBV4-1; CDR3nt: TGCGCCAGCAGCTCGCGGACAGACACTGAAGCTTTCTTT; CDR3aa: CASSSRTDTEAFF
abundance: once; j_gene: TRBJ2-7; d_gene: -; v_gene: TRBV5-4; CDR3nt: TGTGCCAGCGGCCCGACTGGGTCCTCCTACGAGCAGTACTTC; CDR3aa: CASGPTGSSYEQYF
abundance: few; j_gene: TRBJ1-2; d_gene: -; v_gene: TRBV4-1; CDR3nt: TGCGCCAGCAGCCAACCTTTCGACGGGTTGAGCGGCTACACCTTC; CDR3aa: CASSQPFDGLSGYTF
abundance: few; j_gene: TRBJ1-3; d_gene: TRBD1; v_gene: TRBV16; CDR3nt: TGTGCCAGCAGCCACGCCGGGACAGGGGGCTCTATATTTGGAAACACCATATATTTT; CDR3aa: CASSHAGTGGSIFGNTIYF
abundance: -; j_gene: TRBJ2-7; d_gene: -; v_gene: TRBV29-1; CDR3nt: TGCAGCGTTGAGGGTCTGGACGGAGCCTACGAGCAGTACTTC; CDR3aa: CSVEGLDGAYEQYF